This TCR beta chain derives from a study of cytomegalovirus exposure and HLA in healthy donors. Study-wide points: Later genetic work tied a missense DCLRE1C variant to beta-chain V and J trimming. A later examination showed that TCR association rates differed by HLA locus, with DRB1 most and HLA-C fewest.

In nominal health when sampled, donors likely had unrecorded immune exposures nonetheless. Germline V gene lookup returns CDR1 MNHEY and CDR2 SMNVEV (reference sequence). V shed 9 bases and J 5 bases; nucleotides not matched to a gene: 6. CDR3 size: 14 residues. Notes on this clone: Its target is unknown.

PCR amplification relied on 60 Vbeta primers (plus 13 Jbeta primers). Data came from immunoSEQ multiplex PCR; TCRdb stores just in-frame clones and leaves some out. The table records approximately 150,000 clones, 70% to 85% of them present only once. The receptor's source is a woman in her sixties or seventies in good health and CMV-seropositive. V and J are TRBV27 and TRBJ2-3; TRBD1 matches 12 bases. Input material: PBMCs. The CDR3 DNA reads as TGTGCCAGTATCGGGACAGGGGGCATAGATACGCAGTATTTT. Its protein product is CASIGTGGIDTQYF.